The 20 T cell receptor beta chains in this list originate from one sample, sequenced in a study of CD8+ T cells in alopecia areata. In each case, RNA was isolated and then reverse transcribed into cDNA as the sequencing template. Measured with immunoSEQ multiplex PCR; TCRdb has only the in-frame clones, and not every one. This sample has 180,000 or so clones; 40% to 55% occur once, and the top ten carry over 9%. Treatment denoted: oral pan-JAK inhibitor, 5-10 mg twice daily. The source was CD8+ T cells sorted from blood, collected around week 52, from a patient treated with tofacitinib. These TCRs come from a human donor with alopecia areata.

In regard to this clone: The sample carries other DNA sequences with the same CDR3. The chain recombines TRBV2 with TRBJ1-2; 7 positions agree with TRBD1. Per the germline V gene, CDR1 is SNHLY and CDR2 is FYNNEI. This CDR3 contains 13 residues. The junction had 3 bases not matched to a gene; V was cut back by 4 bases and J by 4 bases. The CDR3 DNA follows: TGTGCCAGCAGTGGACAGGGTACCTATGGCTACACCTTC. The encoded protein is CASSGQGTYGYTF.

The CDR3 sequence is CAWGSAGANVLTF. CDR3 nucleotide sequence: TGTGCCTGGGGGTCGGCTGGGGCCAACGTCCTGACTTTC. V gene TRBV30 combines with J gene TRBJ2-6; D uncertain. CDR3 length: 13 residues. Germline V gives CDR1 GTSNPN, CDR2 SVGIG (reference sequence). V gave up 5 bases and J gave up 2 bases, with 7 bases separating them.

The chain carries TRBV6-5 and TRBJ1-5; TRBD1 matches 8 bases. From germline, CDR1 is MNHEY and CDR2 SVGAGI. The CDR3 length is 13 residues. V gave up 5 bases and J gave up 7 bases; unmatched junction bases: 4. CDR3 sequence: CASSPQGVQPQHF. CDR3 nucleotide sequence: TGTGCCAGCAGTCCACAGGGGGTGCAGCCCCAGCATTTT.

This rearrangement joins TRBV7-2 to TRBJ2-3; no definite D call. Trimming pared 5 bases from V and 0 bases from J, leaving 3 bases between. Looked up from germline, CDR1 is SGHTA and CDR2 is FQGNSA. The CDR3 contains 12 residues. The CDR3 coding sequence is TGTGCCAGCAGCCCTAGCACAGATACGCAGTATTTT. The encoded protein is CASSPSTDTQYF.

The chain is built from TRBV5-6 and TRBJ1-2; D unclear. The V gene lost 1 base and the J gene lost 7 bases, with 20 bases spanning the gap. Germline values: CDR1 SGHDT, CDR2 YYEEEE. CDR3 length: 16 amino acids. CDR3 sequence (DNA): TGTGCCAGCAGCTTGATGGATACAGTAACTATGTCTGGCTACACCTTC. It yields the protein CASSLMDTVTMSGYTF.

The chain joins TRBV4-3 to TRBJ1-4; D unresolved. Deletions cut 1 base from V and 3 bases from J, with 15 bases between. Germline-derived CDR1 and CDR2 are LGHNA and YSLEER. The CDR3 is 17 amino acids. CDR3 in amino acids: CASSQVIQEIANEKLFF. The CDR3 DNA follows: TGCGCCAGCAGCCAAGTGATCCAAGAAATCGCTAATGAAAAACTGTTTTTT.

V is TRBV13 and J is TRBJ2-1, with unresolved D. The germline V gene has CDR1 PRHDT and CDR2 FYEKMQ (reference sequence). The CDR3 contains 12 residues. V gave up 4 bases and J gave up 8 bases, with 9 bases separating them. In nucleotides, the CDR3 is TGTGCCAGCAGCTCCCTCGACGATGAGCAGTTCTTC. This gives the protein CASSSLDDEQFF.

This clone was picked up a small number of times. The V gene is TRBV29-1, the J gene TRBJ2-3; TRBD2 matches 8 bases. Trimming removed 0 bases from V and 2 bases from J; junction bases left unmatched: 10. This CDR3 has 17 residues. Germline lookup yields CDR1 SQVTM and CDR2 ANQGSEA. In DNA form, the CDR3 reads TGCAGCGTTGAAGACCCCGAAAAGCGGGAGCCCACAGATACGCAGTATTTT. It encodes CSVEDPEKREPTDTQYF.

The V call is TRBV18, the J call TRBJ2-7, with 7 nucleotides matching TRBD1. V was clipped by 3 bases and J by 3 bases; unmatched bases: 5. The CDR3 spans 14 residues. The germline V gene has CDR1 KGHSH and CDR2 LQKENI. The CDR3 protein is CASSPDREGYEQYF. The CDR3 DNA is TGTGCCAGCTCACCCGACAGGGAAGGCTACGAGCAGTACTTC.

V and J are TRBV9 and TRBJ1-1, with unresolved D. The CDR3 spans 13 residues. CDR1 is SGDLS, CDR2 YYNGEE, per germline. Trimming took off 2 bases at V and 4 bases at J, with 9 bases between the two ends. This CDR3 is CASSVSVGTEAFF. The CDR3 DNA follows: TGTGCCAGCAGCGTCTCGGTCGGCACTGAAGCTTTCTTT.

This rearrangement joins TRBV5-6 to TRBJ2-7; no firm D call. Trimming stripped 2 bases from V and 2 bases from J, with 11 bases between. The CDR3 extends over 14 amino acids. The germline V gene has CDR1 SGHDT and CDR2 YYEEEE. CDR3: CASSFQDPTYEQYF. The DNA of the CDR3 is TGTGCCAGCAGCTTTCAGGACCCAACCTACGAGCAGTACTTC.

V usage is TRBV29-1 and J usage is TRBJ2-1, with D perhaps being TRBD1 or TRBD2 (6 bases each). The CDR3 loop spans 14 amino acids. Germline CDR1 SQVTM, CDR2 ANQGSEA. V shed 6 bases and J shed 4 bases, with 16 bases lying between them. CDR3 in DNA: TGCAGCGTCCACCAGACAGGACTATACAATGAGCAGTTCTTC. Translated: CSVHQTGLYNEQFF.

This chain links TRBV19 with TRBJ2-4; D is perhaps TRBD2 (5 bases). V dropped 7 bases and J dropped 8 bases, with 9 bases sitting between them. Germline V lookup: CDR1 LNHDA, CDR2 SQIVND (reference sequence). This CDR3 spans 11 amino acids. CDR3 region: CASMDWDIQYF. The CDR3 DNA reads TGTGCCAGTATGGACTGGGACATTCAGTACTTC.

The chain recombines TRBV29-1 with TRBJ2-7, with 7 bases matching TRBD1. Unmatched junction bases numbered 7, after V lost 5 bases and J lost 0 bases. CDR3 length: 14 residues. Germline loops: CDR1 SQVTM, CDR2 ANQGSEA. The CDR3 loop reads CSVNRDSVSYEQYF. The DNA for the CDR3 is TGCAGCGTTAACCGGGACAGTGTCTCCTACGAGCAGTACTTC.

The CDR3 reads CASSHPGTSSYNEQFF. The CDR3 DNA sequence: TGCGCCAGCAGCCATCCCGGGACAAGCTCCTACAATGAGCAGTTCTTC. This chain uses TRBV4-3 with TRBJ2-1; D may be TRBD1 (6 bases). Germline values: CDR1 LGHNA, CDR2 YSLEER. The CDR3 spans 16 residues. V was trimmed by 3 bases and J by 0 bases, leaving 12 bases between them.

V is TRBV6-5 and J is TRBJ2-2; no clear D gene. This CDR3 region has 13 residues. CDR1 is MNHEY and CDR2 is SVGAGI in the germline V gene. V was clipped by 7 bases and J by 7 bases, with 13 bases between them. The CDR3 sequence is CASTHVENGELFF. DNA of the CDR3: TGTGCCAGCACCCACGTAGAAAACGGGGAGCTGTTTTTT.

This clone has only a few counts. This chain joins TRBV10-3 and TRBJ1-1; no clear D gene. CDR3 size: 13 residues. Germline CDR1 is ENHRY and CDR2 is SYGVKD. V was clipped by 6 bases and J by 6 bases, with 14 bases between them. CDR3 loop: CAIRLDPASEAFF. The CDR3 nucleotides read TGTGCCATCAGACTTGACCCCGCGTCTGAAGCTTTCTTT.

A few counts support this clone. The rearrangement uses TRBV7-2 and TRBJ2-5; 15 bases map to TRBD2. The V segment lost 4 bases and the J segment 4 bases; nucleotides outside the gene matches: 10. The CDR3 totals 18 residues. Germline V lookup: CDR1 SGHTA, CDR2 FQGNSA. The CDR3 DNA sequence: TGTGCCAGCAGCTCACCCGGGACTAGCGGGGGGAGGTTAGAGACCCAGTACTTC. This encodes CASSSPGTSGGRLETQYF.

The chain employs TRBV2 and TRBJ2-7, with TRBD2 matching 9 bases. The germline gives CDR1 SNHLY, CDR2 FYNNEI. V shed 3 bases and J 8 bases; nucleotides not matched to a gene: 8. CDR3 size: 14 residues. The CDR3 loop reads CASSEPKRGEKQYF. The CDR3 nucleotides are TGTGCCAGCAGTGAGCCAAAGCGGGGGGAAAAGCAGTACTTC.

This clone was observed a few times. The chain combines TRBV29-1 with TRBJ2-2; TRBD2 aligns across 9 bases. V lost 7 bases, J lost 5 bases, and 5 bases stayed unmatched. The germline CDR1 and CDR2 sequences are SQVTM and ANQGSEA. The CDR3 sequence is 13 residues long. In nucleotides, the CDR3 is TGCAGCGGCCAGGGACTAGCAACCGGGGAGCTGTTTTTT. Translation: CSGQGLATGELFF.